Presented here are 13 T cell receptor beta chains from one specimen sequenced in a study of cytomegalovirus exposure and HLA in healthy donors. The PCR was carried out with 60 Vbeta primers and 13 Jbeta primers. This table comes from immunoSEQ multiplex PCR, and its TCRdb copy is limited to in-frame clones, with some not included. The sample yields tens of thousands of clones, around 80% seen once. Material for sequencing was PBMCs. All receptors come from a male donor in good health and CMV-seronegative.

The rearrangement joins TRBV19 to TRBJ1-1; 12 nucleotides agree with TRBD1. V was pared by 2 bases and J by 3 bases, with 7 bases of the junction left unmatched. This CDR3 has 17 residues. The germline gives CDR1 LNHDA, CDR2 SQIVND (reference sequence). The CDR3 loop is CASSIWGQGAKDTEAFF. In nucleotides, the CDR3 is TGTGCCAGTAGTATATGGGGACAGGGGGCGAAAGACACTGAAGCTTTCTTT.

The chain combines TRBV4-1 with TRBJ1-2, with TRBD1 matching over 8 bases. The CDR3 consists of 15 residues. Germline V gives CDR1 MGHRA, CDR2 YSYEKL. The trim removed 3 bases at V and 0 bases at J, leaving 3 bases unmatched. For the CDR3, the DNA is TGCGCCAGCAGCCAGGGACAGGCTTCTAACTATGGCTACACCTTC. Translation: CASSQGQASNYGYTF.

V gene TRBV6-5 combines with J gene TRBJ2-3; 8 nucleotides agree with TRBD2. Losses at the gene ends were 5 bases for V and 1 base for J; bases not matched to a gene: 5. Germline V CDR1 and CDR2: MNHEY, SVGAGI. The CDR3 has 15 residues. The CDR3 sequence is CASSSGGRRTDTQYF. The CDR3 DNA follows: TGTGCCAGCAGTAGCGGGGGACGCCGCACAGATACGCAGTATTTT.

The chain employs TRBV5-1 and TRBJ1-2; TRBD1 matches at 9 bases. Trimming took 4 bases from V and 0 from J; bases not matched to a gene: 7. CDR3 size: 16 residues. Looked up from germline, CDR1 is SGHRS and CDR2 is YFSETQ. The CDR3 sequence: CASSLRQGGTNYGYTF. Here the CDR3 DNA reads TGCGCCAGCAGCCTACGACAGGGGGGAACTAACTATGGCTACACCTTC.

The V and J genes are TRBV11-2 and TRBJ2-1; D uncertain. Trimming took 0 bases from V and 5 from J, leaving 5 bases between them. This CDR3 is 13 amino acids long. Germline V gene sequence: CDR1 SGHAT, CDR2 FQNNGV. CDR3 sequence reads: CASSLDRNNEQFF. As DNA, the CDR3 is TGTGCCAGCAGCTTAGACAGAAACAATGAGCAGTTCTTC.

J is TRBJ1-5 and V is TRBV25-1; perhaps TRBD1 as D (5 bases). The CDR3 has 16 residues. With 3 bases removed from V and 3 bases from J, the gap between germline ends came to 15 bases. Germline V gene sequence: CDR1 MGHDK, CDR2 SYGVNS. In DNA form, the CDR3 reads TGTGCCAGCAGTGAGGGGGGTGGAGGGGACAATCAGCCCCAGCATTTT. Amino acid sequence: CASSEGGGGDNQPQHF.

The genes are TRBV18 and TRBJ1-2; D is perhaps TRBD1 (5 bases). The CDR3 runs 16 residues. V lost 2 bases and J lost 3, with 16 bases in between. Germline V lookup: CDR1 KGHSH, CDR2 LQKENI. The DNA of the CDR3 is TGTGCCAGCTCACCAGAGATAGTACAGGCGGACTATGGCTACACCTTC. This sequence encodes CASSPEIVQADYGYTF.

The genes are TRBV2 and TRBJ2-1, with D tentatively TRBD1 (5 bases). CDR1 and CDR2 (germline): SNHLY, FYNNEI. The CDR3 is 13 amino acids. Trimming removed 1 base at V and 10 bases at J, with 11 bases between. In DNA form, the CDR3 reads TGTGCCAGCAGTGAAGTAGGGGTGCGGGAGCAGTTCTTC. Translation gives CASSEVGVREQFF.

This chain joins TRBV6-5 and TRBJ1-1, with D perhaps TRBD1 (6 bases). The CDR3 is 11 amino acids. Trimming cost V 6 bases and J 7 bases, with 9 bases left between them. Germline loops: CDR1 MNHEY, CDR2 SVGAGI. CDR3 bases: TGTGCCAGCAGCGGACAGCGTGAAGCTTTCTTT. Translated: CASSGQREAFF.

J is TRBJ2-5 and V is TRBV11-3, with D tentatively TRBD1 (7 bases). In germline, CDR1 is SGHNT, CDR2 YENEEA. V gave up 5 bases and J gave up 5 bases, with 15 bases separating them. This CDR3 region has 14 residues. The CDR3 bases are TGTGCCAGCAGCCGGACAGGAGGGGTGGAGACCCAGTACTTC. It is translated as CASSRTGGVETQYF. Based on the CDR3 plus reference TRBV11-3 and TRBJ2-5, the full variable domain is EAGVVQSPRYKIIEKKQPVAFWCNPISGHNTLYWYLQNLGQGPELLIRYENEEAVDDSQLPKDRFSAERLKGVDSTLKIQPAELGDSAVYLCASSRTGGVETQYFGPGTRLLVL.

The chain links TRBV7-3 to TRBJ2-2; 8 positions match TRBD1. With 2 bases clipped from V and 5 bases from J, the junction kept 4 bases outside the gene matches. This CDR3 comprises 15 residues. Germline CDR1 and CDR2: SGHTA and FQGTGA. CDR3 coding DNA: TGTGCCAGCAGCTTACAGACAGGGGAAACCGGGGAGCTGTTTTTT. Translation gives CASSLQTGETGELFF.

The chain joins TRBV7-2 to TRBJ1-3; possible D gene TRBD1, 5 bases. CDR1 and CDR2 (germline): SGHTA, FQGNSA. The length of the CDR3 is 18 residues. The V end lost 3 bases, the J end lost 2 bases, and 20 bases lay between the germline ends. In DNA, the CDR3 is TGTGCCAGCAGCTTTTTGCCAGGGAAAGGGGCTCCTGGAAACACCATATATTTT. Its translation is CASSFLPGKGAPGNTIYF.

Only one count was recorded for this clone. The chain employs TRBV6-8 and TRBJ1-2, with TRBD1 identical over 9 bases. There are 18 residues in the CDR3. Germline loops: CDR1 MNHGY, CDR2 SAAAGT. V shed 2 bases, J shed 6 bases, and the junction held 16 bases outside the gene matches. CDR3 region: CASSYPERLDRGGHGYTF. In DNA, the CDR3 is TGTGCCAGCAGTTACCCAGAACGCCTGGACAGGGGTGGGCATGGCTACACCTTC.